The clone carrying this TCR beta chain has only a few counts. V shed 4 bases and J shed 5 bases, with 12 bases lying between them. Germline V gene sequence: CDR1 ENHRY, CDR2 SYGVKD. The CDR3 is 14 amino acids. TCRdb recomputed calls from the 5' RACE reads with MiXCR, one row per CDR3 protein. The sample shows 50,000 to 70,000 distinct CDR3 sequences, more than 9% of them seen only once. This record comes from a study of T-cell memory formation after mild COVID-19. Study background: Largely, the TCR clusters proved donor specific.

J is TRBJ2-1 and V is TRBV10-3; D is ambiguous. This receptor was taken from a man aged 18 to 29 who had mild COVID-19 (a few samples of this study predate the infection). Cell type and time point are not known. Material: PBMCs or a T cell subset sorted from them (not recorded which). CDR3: CAISAPVGDNEQFF. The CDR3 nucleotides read TGTGCCATCAGTGCCCCAGTAGGAGACAATGAGCAGTTCTTC.